The 25 T cell receptor beta chains presented below share a single source sample, sequenced in a study of STAT3 mutations in large granular lymphocyte leukemia. Overall study findings and caveats: Every T-LGLL patient had at least one immunodominant TCRbeta clonotype.

This table comes from immunoSEQ multiplex PCR, and its TCRdb copy is limited to in-frame clones, with some not included. The sample yields 40,000 to 50,000 clones, 80% to 85% seen once. What these receptors recognize is not known. Input material: PBMCs. Receptors were obtained from a human donor with T large granular lymphocyte leukemia. Some clones in this sample may be carry-over from other donors' samples.

CDR3 amino acids: CASSYSSGGVQETQYF. DNA of the CDR3: TGTGCCAGCAGTTACTCGAGCGGGGGGGTCCAAGAGACCCAGTACTTC. The V call is TRBV6-5, the J call TRBJ2-5; 10 nucleotides agree with TRBD2. V shed 0 bases, J shed 1 base, and the junction held 2 bases outside the gene matches. The CDR3 runs 16 residues. CDR1 and CDR2 from the germline V gene are MNHEY and SVGAGI.

The chain is built from TRBV6-5 and TRBJ2-7; D may be TRBD2 (5 bases). The CDR3 loop spans 13 amino acids. Trimming cost V 6 bases and J 5 bases, with 14 bases left between them. Per germline, CDR1 MNHEY and CDR2 SVGAGI. The CDR3 DNA follows: TGTGCCAGCAGCCAGGTCCCGCGGGACGAGCAGTACTTC. Its translation is CASSQVPRDEQYF.

V gene TRBV7-2 combines with J gene TRBJ2-1; 9 nucleotides match TRBD2. CDR3 size: 15 residues. Germline-derived CDR1 and CDR2 are SGHTA and FQGNSA. J gave up 4 bases and V 5 bases, and 6 bases lay outside the gene matches. The CDR3 protein is CASSVTSGLYNEQFF. CDR3 bases: TGTGCCAGCAGCGTAACTAGCGGGCTTTACAATGAGCAGTTCTTC. Filled out from reference TRBV7-2 and TRBJ2-1, the complete variable domain reads GAGVSQSPSNKVTEKGKDVELRCDPISGHTALYWYRQSLGQGLEFLIYFQGNSAPDKSGLPSDRFSAERTGGSVSTLTIQRTQQEDSAVYLCASSVTSGLYNEQFFGPGTRLTVL.

V and J are TRBV14 and TRBJ1-4, with no clear D. This CDR3 has 15 residues. The germline V gene encodes CDR1 SGHDN and CDR2 FVKESK. V lost 1 base and J lost 6, with 12 bases in between. The CDR3, as DNA: TGTGCCAGCAGCCAAGTATGGAGGAGCCATGAAAAACTGTTTTTT. This sequence encodes CASSQVWRSHEKLFF.

The table lists this clone with a count of one. The chain uses TRBV7-9 and TRBJ1-2; 8 positions match TRBD1. Germline V gene sequence: CDR1 SEHNR, CDR2 FQNEAQ (reference sequence). Unmatched junction bases numbered 3, after V lost 4 bases and J lost 2 bases. The CDR3 has 14 amino acids. Written as DNA, the CDR3 is TGTGCCAGCAGCTACCGGGACAGGAACTATGGCTACACCTTC. As protein: CASSYRDRNYGYTF.

The V gene is TRBV18, the J gene TRBJ1-1; D perhaps matches TRBD1 (6 bases). CDR1 is KGHSH and CDR2 is LQKENI in the germline V gene. V lost 1 base, J lost 6 bases, and 12 bases lay in between. This CDR3 spans 14 amino acids. DNA of the CDR3: TGTGCCAGCTCACCACGGGGGGCTGAGGCTGAAGCTTTCTTT. As protein: CASSPRGAEAEAFF.

CDR3: CASSPEASPLHF. The CDR3 DNA is TGTGCCAGCAGCCCTGAGGCTTCACCCCTCCACTTT. J is TRBJ1-6 and V is TRBV14; D uncertain. Germline CDR1 and CDR2: SGHDN and FVKESK. The CDR3 is made up of 12 amino acids. Trimming shortened V by 4 bases and J by 9 bases, and 7 bases separated the two germline ends.

CDR3 bases: TGTGCCAGCAGCGTAGAAGGACAGGGCTGGAAAGAGACCCAGTACTTC. As protein: CASSVEGQGWKETQYF. V usage is TRBV9 and J usage is TRBJ2-5; TRBD1 agrees at 8 bases. Germline V lookup: CDR1 SGDLS, CDR2 YYNGEE. This CDR3 region has 16 residues. The J segment lost 3 bases and the V segment lost 0 bases, leaving 7 bases of the junction unmatched.

This chain links TRBV18 with TRBJ1-5; no firm D call. The CDR3 runs to 16 residues. In germline, CDR1 is KGHSH, CDR2 LQKENI. Between the trimmed V and J ends, which lost 3 bases and 2 bases, there was a span of 14 bases. The CDR3 region has the DNA TGTGCCAGCTCACCTTCAGGTGGGTATGGCAATCAGCCCCAGCATTTT. Translating gives CASSPSGGYGNQPQHF.

The CDR3 is CASSQRDRNTEAFF. The CDR3 DNA is TGCGCCAGCAGCCAACGGGACAGGAACACTGAAGCTTTCTTT. The chain combines TRBV4-3 with TRBJ1-1, with TRBD1 matching 7 bases. This CDR3 has 14 residues. Losses at the gene ends were 2 bases for V and 1 base for J; bases not matched to a gene: 1. Germline-derived CDR1 and CDR2 are LGHNA and YSLEER.

The chain carries TRBV19 and TRBJ1-1; D may be TRBD1 (6 bases). V shed 0 bases and J shed 4 bases, with 21 bases lying between them. The CDR3 has 18 residues. The germline gives CDR1 LNHDA, CDR2 SQIVND (reference sequence). CDR3 in amino acids: CASSIDYPGGGPSTEAFF. CDR3 coding DNA: TGTGCCAGTAGTATAGATTACCCCGGGGGGGGGCCGTCCACTGAAGCTTTCTTT.

V and J are TRBV5-1 and TRBJ1-1; 10 nucleotides line up with TRBD1. Germline CDR1 and CDR2: SGHRS and YFSETQ. Losses at the gene ends were 4 bases for V and 0 bases for J; bases not matched to a gene: 12. This CDR3 spans 18 amino acids. CDR3 bases: TGCGCCAGCAGCGCGCAACCCCGGACAGGGGGGATGAACACTGAAGCTTTCTTT. Translation: CASSAQPRTGGMNTEAFF.

This chain links TRBV7-9 with TRBJ2-2; possible D gene TRBD1, 5 bases. Germline CDR1 reads SEHNR; CDR2 reads FQNEAQ (reference sequence). The V and J ends lost 5 bases and 2 bases respectively, with 12 bases between them. There are 15 residues in the CDR3. CDR3 loop: CASSQLGHNTGELFF. CDR3 nucleotides: TGTGCCAGCAGCCAATTAGGACACAACACCGGGGAGCTGTTTTTT.

This clone was found a few times. CDR3: CASSFFLAEAFF. The CDR3 nucleotides are TGTGCCAGCAGTTTTTTTCTGGCTGAAGCTTTCTTT. The chain is built from TRBV5-5 and TRBJ1-1; D is unresolved. The ends were cut back, 5 bases at V and 6 bases at J, with 11 bases in the middle. Germline V gives CDR1 SGHKS, CDR2 YYEKEE (reference sequence). The CDR3 covers 12 residues.

V usage is TRBV7-9 and J usage is TRBJ2-7; TRBD1 matches at 9 bases. The CDR3 has 14 amino acids. V shed 1 base, J shed 2 bases, and the junction held 0 bases outside the gene matches. Germline V CDR1 and CDR2: SEHNR, FQNEAQ (reference sequence). The CDR3 sequence is CASSLGQGAYEQYF. In DNA, the CDR3 is TGTGCCAGCAGCTTAGGACAGGGGGCCTACGAGCAGTACTTC.

This chain joins TRBV5-1 and TRBJ1-3; no reliable D call. Trimming left V 4 bases short and J 0 bases short, with 8 bases between. The length of the CDR3 is 14 residues. The germline gives CDR1 SGHRS, CDR2 YFSETQ. CDR3 loop: CASSLFPSGNTIYF. In DNA, the CDR3 is TGCGCCAGCAGCCTTTTTCCCTCTGGAAACACCATATATTTT.

The V and J genes are TRBV7-2 and TRBJ2-2; D is unclear. Germline V CDR1 and CDR2: SGHTA, FQGNSA. Trimming cost V 5 bases and J 5 bases, with 12 bases left between them. CDR3 length equals 14 residues. The CDR3 region has the DNA TGTGCCAGCAGCCCCTCTGCCGGGACCGGGGAGCTGTTTTTT. Translation: CASSPSAGTGELFF.

J is TRBJ1-4 and V is TRBV5-1; maybe TRBD1 (6 bases). The germline V and J ends were trimmed by 3 bases and 5 bases, with 11 bases remaining between them. Germline loops: CDR1 SGHRS, CDR2 YFSETQ. This CDR3 contains 14 residues. The CDR3 DNA reads as TGCGCCAGCAGCTCTCGACAGGAGAATGAAAAACTGTTTTTT. Translating gives CASSSRQENEKLFF.

This chain uses TRBV28 with TRBJ1-2; 12 positions agree with TRBD1. The trim removed 6 bases at V and 3 bases at J, leaving 8 bases unmatched. The CDR3 spans 16 residues. Germline V gives CDR1 MDHEN, CDR2 SYDVKM. CDR3 DNA sequence: TGTGCCAGCAGCTCAGCCGGGACAGGGGGCGACTATGGCTACACCTTC. Residues: CASSSAGTGGDYGYTF.

The chain carries TRBV9 and TRBJ2-7, with TRBD1 matching over 9 bases. Unmatched junction bases numbered 8, after V lost 1 base and J lost 6 bases. Germline loops: CDR1 SGDLS, CDR2 YYNGEE. This CDR3 is built from 15 residues. DNA of the CDR3: TGTGCCAGCAGCGTAACGGGACAGGGAGTCTTCGAGCAGTACTTC. Its translation: CASSVTGQGVFEQYF.

The J gene is TRBJ1-5, the V gene TRBV5-1; no clear D gene. From germline, CDR1 is SGHRS and CDR2 YFSETQ. This CDR3 region has 14 residues. Trimming left V 3 bases short and J 2 bases short, with 9 bases between. In DNA, the CDR3 is TGCGCCAGCAGCTCTGGGATAGGCAATCAGCCCCAGCATTTT. Its translation: CASSSGIGNQPQHF. The complete variable domain, with remaining parts taken from reference TRBV5-1 and TRBJ1-5, reads KAGVTQTPRYLIKTRGQQVTLSCSPISGHRSVSWYQQTPGQGLQFLFEYFSETQRNKGNFPGRFSGRQFSNSRSEMNVSTLELGDSALYLCASSSGIGNQPQHFGDGTRLSIL.

V gene TRBV5-4 combines with J gene TRBJ2-5, with D unresolved. This CDR3 is built from 12 residues. Per the germline V gene, CDR1 is SGHNT and CDR2 is YYREEE (reference sequence). The V gene lost 0 bases and the J gene lost 5 bases, with 5 bases spanning the gap. CDR3 sequence reads: CASSLELETQYF. In DNA form, the CDR3 reads TGTGCCAGCAGCTTGGAACTTGAGACCCAGTACTTC. Full variable domain (outside the CDR3, taken from reference TRBV5-4 and TRBJ2-5): ETGVTQSPTHLIKTRGQQVTLRCSSQSGHNTVSWYQQALGQGPQFIFQYYREEENGRGNFPPRFSGLQFPNYSSELNVNALELDDSALYLCASSLELETQYFGPGTRLLVL.

The V and J genes are TRBV4-2 and TRBJ2-5; the D is unclear. The CDR3 loop spans 14 amino acids. Between the trimmed V and J ends, which lost 0 bases and 2 bases, there was a span of 7 bases. Germline V gene data show CDR1 as LGHNA and CDR2 as YNFKEQ. The CDR3 DNA reads as TGTGCCAGCAGCCAAGAGGTCCTACAAGAGACCCAGTACTTC. Translation: CASSQEVLQETQYF.

The V and J genes are TRBV7-9 and TRBJ1-6; D is unresolved. Germline V gene data show CDR1 as SEHNR and CDR2 as FQNEAQ (reference sequence). The CDR3 sequence is 14 residues long. V dropped 8 bases and J dropped 6 bases, with 14 bases sitting between them. CDR3 sequence reads: CASARPGINSPLHF. CDR3 nucleotides: TGTGCCAGCGCCCGCCCCGGGATTAATTCACCCCTCCACTTT.

The V and J genes are TRBV5-4 and TRBJ2-7, with 7 bases aligning to TRBD2. The CDR3 extends over 13 amino acids. V shed 0 bases, J shed 3 bases, and the junction held 0 bases outside the gene matches. CDR1 and CDR2 from the germline V gene are SGHNT and YYREEE (reference sequence). As DNA, the CDR3 is TGTGCCAGCAGCTTGGCTAGCGGCTACGAGCAGTACGTC. Translating it yields CASSLASGYEQYV.